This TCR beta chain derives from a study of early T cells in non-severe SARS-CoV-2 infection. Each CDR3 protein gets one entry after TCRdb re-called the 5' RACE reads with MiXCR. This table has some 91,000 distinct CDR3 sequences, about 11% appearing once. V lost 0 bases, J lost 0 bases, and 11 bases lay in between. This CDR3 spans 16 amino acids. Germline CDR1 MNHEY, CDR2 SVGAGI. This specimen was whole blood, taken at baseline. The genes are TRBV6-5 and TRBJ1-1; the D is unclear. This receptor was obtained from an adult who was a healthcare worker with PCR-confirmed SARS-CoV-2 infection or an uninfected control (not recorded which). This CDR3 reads CASSYSYGFMNTEAFF. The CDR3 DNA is TGTGCCAGCAGTTACTCGTACGGGTTCATGAACACTGAAGCTTTCTTT.